These T cell receptor beta chains were read from a single sample in a study of T cell repertoires in cytomegalovirus infection. TCRdb reanalysed the reads using MiXCR and keeps one entry per CDR3 protein. The profile shows more than 150,000 distinct CDR3 sequences, roughly 19% of them singletons. The specimen was PBMCs. These receptors came from a human donor in good health (CMV status not recorded). Some clones in this sample may be carry-over from other donors' samples. Both conserved end residues are part of each CDR3. The order of the fields is CDR3 length, J gene, D gene, V gene, clone size, CDR3 DNA, CDR3 protein. The D gene is left open where the match is weak. Rows may omit the clone size; those that give it use once, few, many or a size class.

16	TRBJ1-1	.	TRBV2	few	TGTGCCAGCAACCAAGGTTCGGCCCAGGAGAACACTGAAGCTTTCTTT	CASNQGSAQENTEAFF
14	TRBJ2-2	TRBD1	TRBV7-3	few	TGTGCCAGCAGCTTCCGGGACAGGTCCGGGGAGCTGTTTTTT	CASSFRDRSGELFF
15	TRBJ2-7	TRBD1	TRBV6-5	.	TGTGCCAGCAGTTATTCCGGGACAGGGTTTAGCGAGCAGTACTTC	CASSYSGTGFSEQYF
19	TRBJ2-1	.	TRBV5-5	.	TGTGCCAGCAGCCCGGCCCCGGTGGGTGGAGGAGGTCTTCTTAATGAGCAGTTCTTC	CASSPAPVGGGGLLNEQFF
14	TRBJ2-5	.	TRBV15	.	TGTGCCACCAGCAGAGAGGCGTGGGCTGAGACCCAGTACTTC	CATSREAWAETQYF
17	TRBJ1-4	.	TRBV6-2/TRBV6-3	.	TGTGCCAGCAGTCCCACGGGACCGGGGGCAACTAATGAAAAACTGTTTTTT	CASSPTGPGATNEKLFF
14	TRBJ1-2	TRBD1	TRBV5-1	.	TGCGCCAGCACCCCAGGGACAGAGGGTGGTGGCTACACCTTC	CASTPGTEGGGYTF
13	TRBJ1-6	.	TRBV7-9	few	TGTGCCAGCAGCTCAATAGAGAATTCACCCCTCCACTTT	CASSSIENSPLHF
12	TRBJ1-1	.	TRBV12-3/TRBV12-4	many	TGTGCCAGCAGTGGCCTGGGAACTGAAGCTTTCTTT	CASSGLGTEAFF
17	TRBJ2-3	.	TRBV6-6	few	TGTGCCAGCAGTTACCGCGGGGAGGCGAAGCCCACAGATACGCAGTATTTT	CASSYRGEAKPTDTQYF
16	TRBJ2-1	TRBD2	TRBV4-1	few	TGCGCCAGCAGCCCTAACTCGGGGGGGGCCTACAATGAGCAGTTCTTC	CASSPNSGGAYNEQFF
14	TRBJ2-1	TRBD1	TRBV30	.	TGTGCCTGGAGTGGACAGGGGGGGACCAATGAGCAGTTCTTC	CAWSGQGGTNEQFF
13	TRBJ2-1	TRBD1	TRBV29-1	.	TGCAGCGCCCCAACAGGGGGAATAGGGGAGCAGTTCTTC	CSAPTGGIGEQFF
13	TRBJ1-3	.	TRBV20-1	.	TGCAGTGCTAGTAGGGGCTCTGGAAACACCATATATTTT	CSASRGSGNTIYF